The present T cell receptor (beta chain) was sequenced within a study of glioma-infiltrating T cells (dated by TCRdb to the mid-2010s). For the study in its entirety: Low-grade gliomas were WHO grade II oligodendrogliomas or astrocytomas, and glioblastomas were WHO grade IV tumors sampled at initial rather than recurrent diagnosis. Sequencing of TCR alpha- and beta-chain repertoires was performed on glioma tissue, on non-neoplastic brain tissue, and on matched peripheral blood mononuclear cells. Dexamethasone was administered to glioma patients for six or fewer days before surgery. To measure how far tissue and blood T-cell populations diverged, each tissue-infiltrating repertoire was compared against the peripheral blood repertoire of the same patient. The paired cohort was made up of three low-grade glioma patients, seven to nine primary glioblastoma patients and three non-glioma patients who contributed non-neoplastic brain tissue. The sequencing target for blood libraries was roughly 4- to 11-fold coverage of 950,000 to 1,000,000 peripheral T cells.

The iRepertoire nested amplicon-rescue multiplex PCR (arm-PCR) platform was used to amplify TCR alpha and beta CDR3 regions from RNA. One-step reverse transcription and amplification used about 90-400 ng of tissue mRNA or PBMC total RNA as input. Following bead purification, Illumina adapters were added through a secondary multiplex PCR, and the libraries were then gel-purified between 200 and 400 bp. The libraries contained internal 6-nucleotide barcodes that were used for demultiplexing. Sequencing of libraries was performed on an Illumina MiSeq with 2x220 or 2x250 nucleotide paired-end reads. The paper's data handling went like this. Paired reads were merged with FLASH 1.2.11 and aligned to the GRCh37 human genome with BWA-MEM before extracting TRA and TRB reads. An IMGT-derived reference of cassette sequences and CDR3 motifs, with pseudogenes included, was used for V and J assignment. Three-frame translation of reads was performed, and productive CDR3s were defined as those with a C...FGXG motif and no stop codons. Unique combinations of V-J cassette pair and CDR3 amino acid sequence were defined as clonotypes. Filtering of reads was based on Hamming distance, with the threshold set by the sequence error rate of each sample in mapped regions. The raw public reads went through TCRdb reprocessing: fastp at Q25, MiXCR clone calling, in-frame beta chains kept. All rows with the same CDR3 protein become a single entry with the most common DNA and genes. In this record, the V and J calls reflect TCRdb's handling and not the investigators' own analysis. In all, the sample holds more than 350,000 distinct CDR3 sequences, and less than 50% of those were seen once. The ten top clones hold approximately 12% of the sample.

This clonotype has at least ten counts. It has no known antigen specificity. Base-call qualities are not available, and no considerably larger clone is one nucleotide away. Surgical brain or tumor specimens were cryofrozen in liquid nitrogen immediately after resection, and peripheral blood cells were collected concurrently. General conclusions and limits of the study: Very few CDR3 sequences were shared between tissue and blood, attributed to high CDR3 diversity and limited sampling. A signature set of shared blood CDR3 motifs marked patients with low tissue-blood divergence and was depleted in highly divergent patients. Group comparisons rested on small numbers: three non-neoplastic, three low-grade glioma and several glioblastoma patients. VJ-independent divergence between tissue and blood was lower than expected in non-neoplastic patients but higher than expected in all gliomas, particularly low-grade gliomas.

Unmatched junction bases come to 11, with V trimmed by 6 bases and J by 4 bases. The CDR3 starts with the cysteine, ends with the phenylalanine, and has 17 residues. The read is trimmed to its CDR3 DNA, 51 bases read in frame from base 1. The CDR1 and CDR2 encoded by the germline V gene are MDHEN and SYDVKM. This chain is built from TRBV28 and TRBJ2-3, and TRBD1 aligns with 12 junction nucleotides. The sequence was obtained from a human donor with low-grade glioma or glioblastoma, undergoing nonglioma brain surgery, or in good health (not recorded which). The sample was glioma tissue, nonneoplastic brain tissue, or PBMCs (not recorded which). The DNA is as follows: TGTGCCAGCAGCCTAGTTCCGGGGACAGGGGGCCCAGATACGCAGTATTTT. Its protein product is CASSLVPGTGGPDTQYF. The reference TRBV28 and TRBJ2-3 proteins fill in what lies around the CDR3, so the full variable domain reads DVKVTQSSRYLVKRTGEKVFLECVQDMDHENMFWYRQDPGLGLRLIYFSYDVKMKEKGDIPEGYSVSREKKERFSLILESASTNQTSMYLCASSLVPGTGGPDTQYFGPGTRLTVL.